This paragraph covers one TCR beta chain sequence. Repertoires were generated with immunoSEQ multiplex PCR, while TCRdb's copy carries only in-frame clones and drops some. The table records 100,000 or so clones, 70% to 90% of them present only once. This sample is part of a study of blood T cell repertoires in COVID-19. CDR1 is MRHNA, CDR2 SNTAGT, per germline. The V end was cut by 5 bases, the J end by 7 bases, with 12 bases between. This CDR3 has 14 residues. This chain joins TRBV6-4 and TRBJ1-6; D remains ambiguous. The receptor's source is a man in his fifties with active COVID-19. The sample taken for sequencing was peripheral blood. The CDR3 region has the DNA TGTGCCAGCAGTTCCCGGGAGGGCAATTCACCCCTCCACTTT. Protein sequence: CASSSREGNSPLHF.